A selection of T cell receptor beta chains follows, all from one sample in a study of blood T cell repertoires in COVID-19. The table came from immunoSEQ multiplex PCR; TCRdb's copy has only in-frame clones and leaves some out. The table includes more than 85,000 clones, roughly 82% detected once. The sample consisted of peripheral blood. These receptors were obtained from a woman older than 75 with active or convalescent COVID-19. The CDR3 runs from the conserved cysteine through the conserved F or W. Each record gives: CDR3 DNA, CDR3 protein, D gene, J gene, V gene. D genes are given only for firm matches.

DNA: TGCGCCAGCAGCTTGGCGAGGGCCTATGGCTACACCTTC; CDR3: CASSLARAYGYTF; D: NA; J: TRBJ1-2; V: TRBV5-1
DNA: TGTGCCAGCAGCTACGGACGGGGAACCTCCTACGAGCAGTACTTC; CDR3: CASSYGRGTSYEQYF; D: NA; J: TRBJ2-7; V: TRBV13
DNA: TGTGCCAGTAGTTCCTCCGGGGCGGGGGGAGAGACCCAGTACTTC; CDR3: CASSSSGAGGETQYF; D: TRBD2; J: TRBJ2-5; V: TRBV19
DNA: TGTGCCAGCAGCTTATCTCCCCAAGAGACCCAGTACTTC; CDR3: CASSLSPQETQYF; D: NA; J: TRBJ2-5; V: TRBV7-3
DNA: TGTGCCAGCAGCTTACAGGGAGCTAACTATGGCTACACCTTC; CDR3: CASSLQGANYGYTF; D: NA; J: TRBJ1-2; V: TRBV5-6
DNA: TGTGCCAGCAGCGTAGATCCCCCTAGTCAGGGGGCGCGCACAGATACGCAGTATTTT; CDR3: CASSVDPPSQGARTDTQYF; D: TRBD1; J: TRBJ2-3; V: TRBV9
DNA: TGTGCCAGCAGTGAAGGGCCGGGTTCATCCTACGAGCAGTACTTC; CDR3: CASSEGPGSSYEQYF; D: NA; J: TRBJ2-7; V: TRBV6-1
DNA: TGTGCCAGCAGTCCGGGGACAGTCCAGTATGGCTACACCTTC; CDR3: CASSPGTVQYGYTF; D: TRBD1; J: TRBJ1-2; V: TRBV28
DNA: TGTGCCAGCTCACCAGTATCAGGTTTCTCTGGGGCCAACGTCCTGACTTTC; CDR3: CASSPVSGFSGANVLTF; D: NA; J: TRBJ2-6; V: TRBV18
DNA: TGTGCCAGCAGCCAAGTTTCGGTACAAGAGACCCAGTACTTC; CDR3: CASSQVSVQETQYF; D: NA; J: TRBJ2-5; V: TRBV3-1/TRBV3-2
DNA: TGTGCCTGGAGTGTAAGCCTACGCACAGATACGCAGTATTTT; CDR3: CAWSVSLRTDTQYF; D: NA; J: TRBJ2-3; V: TRBV30
DNA: TGTGCCAGCAGCTTAGCTAAGTCGGGAGGGACCTACGAGCAGTACTTC; CDR3: CASSLAKSGGTYEQYF; D: TRBD2; J: TRBJ2-7; V: TRBV7-6
DNA: TGTGCCAGCAGCGCCGGGGACAGATTGAACACTGAAGCTTTCTTT; CDR3: CASSAGDRLNTEAFF; D: TRBD1; J: TRBJ1-1; V: TRBV9
DNA: TGTGCCAGCTCACCACAACTCGGGACAGGGGAAGCCAAAAACATTCAGTACTTC; CDR3: CASSPQLGTGEAKNIQYF; D: TRBD1; J: TRBJ2-4; V: TRBV18
DNA: TGTGCCGGGTCGCCTCGGGGGGCTCGATCTGGGGCCAACGTCCTGACTTTC; CDR3: CAGSPRGARSGANVLTF; D: NA; J: TRBJ2-6; V: TRBV19
DNA: TGTGCCAGCAGTTTTGGAGGAAATTCACCCCTCCACTTT; CDR3: CASSFGGNSPLHF; D: NA; J: TRBJ1-6; V: TRBV12-3/TRBV12-4
DNA: TGTGCCAGCTCACCACCTAGCGAGAACACCATATATTTT; CDR3: CASSPPSENTIYF; D: NA; J: TRBJ1-3; V: TRBV18
DNA: TGCGCCAGCAGCAGGAGCGGAGGCGGGGCCAAAAACATTCAGTACTTC; CDR3: CASSRSGGGAKNIQYF; D: NA; J: TRBJ2-4; V: TRBV5-1
DNA: TGCAGCGTCACAGGGGCCGAAGCTTTCTTT; CDR3: CSVTGAEAFF; D: TRBD1; J: TRBJ1-1; V: TRBV29-1
DNA: TGTGCCAGCAGCGGACTATACCAGGGGGCGGCCGGGGAGCTGTTTTTT; CDR3: CASSGLYQGAAGELFF; D: TRBD1; J: TRBJ2-2; V: TRBV9
DNA: TGTGCCAGCAGCTTAGGGACAGGCATTAATCAGCCCCAGCATTTT; CDR3: CASSLGTGINQPQHF; D: TRBD1; J: TRBJ1-5; V: TRBV7-9
DNA: TGTGCCAGTAGCAGGGCCAGGGATACTAATGAAAAACTGTTTTTT; CDR3: CASSRARDTNEKLFF; D: NA; J: TRBJ1-4; V: TRBV19